This TCR beta chain was obtained from a study of blood T cell repertoires in COVID-19. The overall study: From T cells, B-cell-depleted T cells, or PBMCs came the material, which was cDNA or gDNA.

Participants spanned ages about 18 to 95 years and resided in roughly 26 US areas. This table comes from immunoSEQ multiplex PCR, and its TCRdb copy is limited to in-frame clones, with some not included. The sample carries over 200,000 clones, around 88% recorded once. This clone showed up just once. After removal of 5 bases from V and 3 bases from J, the junction contained 6 bases not matched to a gene. The CDR3 has 15 residues. The germline V gene encodes CDR1 LNHDA and CDR2 SQIVND (reference sequence). The V and J genes are TRBV19 and TRBJ1-1, with 10 bases matching TRBD1. The sample was PBMCs or T cells enriched from blood (not recorded which). The source is a woman aged 40 to 49 with acute COVID-19. The CDR3 region is CASSDWDRGYTEAFF. The CDR3, as DNA: TGTGCCAGTAGTGACTGGGACAGGGGATACACTGAAGCTTTCTTT.